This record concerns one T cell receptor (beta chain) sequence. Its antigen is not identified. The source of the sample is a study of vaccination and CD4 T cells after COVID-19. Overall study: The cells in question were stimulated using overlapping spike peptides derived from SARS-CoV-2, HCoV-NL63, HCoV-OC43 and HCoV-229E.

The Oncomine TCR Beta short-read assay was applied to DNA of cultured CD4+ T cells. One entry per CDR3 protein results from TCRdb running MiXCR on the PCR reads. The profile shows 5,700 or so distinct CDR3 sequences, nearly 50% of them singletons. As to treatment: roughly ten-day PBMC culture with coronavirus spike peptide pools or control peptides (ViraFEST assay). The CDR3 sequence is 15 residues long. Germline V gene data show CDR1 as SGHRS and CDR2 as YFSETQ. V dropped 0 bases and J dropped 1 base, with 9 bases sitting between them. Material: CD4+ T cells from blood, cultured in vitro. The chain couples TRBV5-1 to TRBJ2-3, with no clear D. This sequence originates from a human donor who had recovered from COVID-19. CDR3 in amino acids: CASSLGHPGTDTQYF. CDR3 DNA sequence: TGCGCCAGCAGCTTGGGGCACCCGGGCACAGATACGCAGTATTTT. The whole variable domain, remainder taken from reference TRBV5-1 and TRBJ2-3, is KAGVTQTPRYLIKTRGQQVTLSCSPISGHRSVSWYQQTPGQGLQFLFEYFSETQRNKGNFPGRFSGRQFSNSRSEMNVSTLELGDSALYLCASSLGHPGTDTQYFGPGTRLTVL.